This T cell receptor (beta chain) was observed in a study of blood T cells in healthy people across ages. Overall study findings and caveats: Diversity figures based on one million T cells were deemed too low.

Then a second PCR, running about 7 to 11 cycles, was carried out with a sample-barcoded 5' primer and a J-beta primer mix. Carrying 12 random nucleotides, a template-switch adaptor labeled each individual cDNA molecule. Using its own MiXCR run on the 5' RACE reads, TCRdb lists one record per CDR3 protein. The repertoire holds 710,000 or so distinct CDR3 sequences, with around a fifth as singletons. The CDR3 runs to 13 residues. V was trimmed by 5 bases and J by 5 bases, leaving 12 bases between them. Donation came from healthy Caucasian individuals in Russia who were aged about 6 to 95. Note on this clonotype: Antigen: not known.

The clonotype was recovered from an older man in good health. Source material: blood. V usage is TRBV12-3 or TRBV12-4 and J usage is TRBJ1-2; D is unclear. CDR3 residues: CASSPYTVYGYTF. CDR3 in DNA: TGTGCCAGCAGTCCATACACTGTTTATGGCTACACCTTC.